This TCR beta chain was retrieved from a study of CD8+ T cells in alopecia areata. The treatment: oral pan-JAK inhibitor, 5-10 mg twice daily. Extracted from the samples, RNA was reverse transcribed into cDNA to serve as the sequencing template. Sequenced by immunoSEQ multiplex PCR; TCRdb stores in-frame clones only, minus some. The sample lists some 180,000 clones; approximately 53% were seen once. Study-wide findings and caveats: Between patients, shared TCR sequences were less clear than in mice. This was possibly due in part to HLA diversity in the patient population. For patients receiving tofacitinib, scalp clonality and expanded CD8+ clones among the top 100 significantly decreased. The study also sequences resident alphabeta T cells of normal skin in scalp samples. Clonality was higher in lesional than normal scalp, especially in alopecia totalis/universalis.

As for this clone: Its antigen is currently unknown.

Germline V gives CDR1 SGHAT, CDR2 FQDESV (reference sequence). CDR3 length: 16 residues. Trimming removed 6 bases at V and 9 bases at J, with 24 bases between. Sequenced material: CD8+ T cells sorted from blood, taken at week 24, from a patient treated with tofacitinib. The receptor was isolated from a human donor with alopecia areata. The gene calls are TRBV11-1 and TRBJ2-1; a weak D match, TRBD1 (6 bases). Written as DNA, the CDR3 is TGTGCCAGCAGACCCCAAGCCGGGACACGGGTCGGTGAGCAGTTCTTC. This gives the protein CASRPQAGTRVGEQFF.